This T cell receptor beta chain was captured in a study of T cells in Graves' hyperthyroidism and ophthalmopathy. The study's findings and limits: Ophthalmopathy onset followed model prediction by a median approximately 6.2 months.

This clonotype was counted many times. Its target is not known. Using RNA transcripts as the source, TCR beta CDR3 regions were amplified. The HTBI primer set drove a first-round RT-PCR of the TCR CDR3. TCRdb independently ran MiXCR on the multiplex PCR reads; one entry per CDR3 protein. Here the sample spans about 640,000 distinct CDR3 sequences, less than 25% being singletons. The cohort's ophthalmopathy patients, a group with duration under 3 months, had a Clinical Activity Score of at least 3 and a NOSPECS grade of at least 4. Any patient presenting with uncontrolled infection, other autoimmune disease, pregnancy or lactation was left out. Clinical symptoms, serum thyroxine and TRAb, thyroid ultrasound and orbital computed tomography together formed the diagnostic basis. The receptor was isolated from a man aged 30 to 39 with Graves' ophthalmopathy. What was sequenced was blood.

CDR3 loop: CASRGRGGTGGYEQYF. The CDR3 DNA reads TGTGCCAGCAGAGGACGGGGTGGGACAGGGGGCTACGAGCAGTACTTC. The chain has TRBV2 and TRBJ2-7, with TRBD1 matching 11 bases. V was pared by 6 bases and J by 3 bases, with 10 bases of the junction left unmatched. The CDR3 is 16 amino acids. Germline assignment: CDR1 SNHLY and CDR2 FYNNEI.